Below, 18 T cell receptor beta chains from the same sample are listed, as sequenced in a study of early T cells in non-severe SARS-CoV-2 infection. Using its own MiXCR run on the 5' RACE reads, TCRdb lists one record per CDR3 protein. Of 85,000 to 100,000 distinct CDR3 sequences detected, 11% appear once; the ten largest clones hold around 4.6%. Sequenced material: whole blood, taken at baseline. The receptors stem from an adult who was a healthcare worker with PCR-confirmed SARS-CoV-2 infection or an uninfected control (not recorded which).

J is TRBJ2-7 and V is TRBV4-2; D may be TRBD2 (6 bases). Germline-derived CDR1 and CDR2 are LGHNA and YNFKEQ. V lost 0 bases, J lost 3 bases, and 12 bases lay in between. There are 15 residues in the CDR3. This CDR3 reads CASSQDVRGSYEQYF. The CDR3 DNA sequence: TGTGCCAGCAGCCAAGACGTACGGGGGAGCTACGAGCAGTACTTC.

This clonotype was observed many times. V usage is TRBV6-6 and J usage is TRBJ1-4; perhaps TRBD1 as D (5 bases). Per germline, CDR1 MNHNY and CDR2 SVGAGI (reference sequence). V lost 7 bases, J lost 6 bases, and 12 bases lay in between. The CDR3 runs 13 residues. The CDR3 region is CASTPRGDEKLFF. The CDR3, as DNA: TGTGCCAGCACCCCGAGGGGTGATGAAAAACTGTTTTTT.

This clonotype was counted many times. This chain uses TRBV5-6 with TRBJ2-7, with a tentative D call TRBD1 (5 bases). This CDR3 spans 15 amino acids. Trimming stripped 4 bases from V and 2 bases from J, with 16 bases between. Germline V CDR1 and CDR2: SGHDT, YYEEEE. The CDR3 protein is CASSAARASPYEQYF. The DNA for the CDR3 is TGTGCCAGCAGCGCAGCCAGGGCGAGTCCCTACGAGCAGTACTTC.

About this clonotype itself: The CDR3 carries no conserved terminal phenylalanine or tryptophan, so it likely arises from a read error. The rearrangement joins TRBV4-1 to TRBJ2-7, with TRBD1 as a possible D gene (6 bases). The germline gives CDR1 MGHRA, CDR2 YSYEKL. The CDR3 loop spans 15 amino acids. The V and J ends lost 4 bases and 3 bases respectively, with 16 bases between them. The CDR3 coding sequence is TGCGCCAGCAGCCTTGCTTGGACAGACAACTACGAGCAGTACCTC. The encoded protein is CASSLAWTDNYEQYL.

Turning to this clonotype: A much larger clone sits a single nucleotide away, making a read error possible. CDR3 residues: CASSESEGQNIRYF. As DNA, the CDR3 is TGCGCCAGCAGTGAGTCGGAGGGTCAAAACATTCGGTACTTC. The gene calls are TRBV10-1 and TRBJ2-4; possibly TRBD2 for D (6 bases). This CDR3 has 14 residues. Per the germline V gene, CDR1 is WNHNN and CDR2 is SYGVQD (reference sequence).

The DNA for the CDR3 is TGCAGTAGAGACGGGGGAGGGCCCACAGATACGCAGTATTTT. Its translation: CSRDGGGPTDTQYF. The V gene is TRBV20-1, the J gene TRBJ2-3, with 7 bases lining up with TRBD2. The CDR3 contains 14 residues. CDR1 and CDR2 from the germline V gene are DFQATT and SNEGSKA (reference sequence). The ends lost 8 bases at V and 2 bases at J; junction bases unmatched: 10.

This clonotype came up a few times. The chain joins TRBV7-9 to TRBJ1-6; D call uncertain. This CDR3 comprises 16 residues. The V end lost 5 bases, the J end lost 8 bases, and 19 bases lay between the germline ends. Germline CDR1 reads SEHNR; CDR2 reads FQNEAQ (reference sequence). CDR3 in DNA: TGTGCCAGCAGCCTCCGCCTAATGCGGGCTGATTCACCCCTCCACTTT. It specifies CASSLRLMRADSPLHF.

This chain uses TRBV6-1 with TRBJ2-3; 9 bases line up with TRBD2. Germline lookup yields CDR1 MNHNS and CDR2 SASEGT. The junction had 12 bases not matched to a gene; V was cut back by 7 bases and J by 1 base. The CDR3 has 17 amino acids. The CDR3 loop is CASIILRRGGGTDTQYF. The CDR3 bases are TGTGCCAGCATCATATTAAGGCGGGGGGGTGGCACAGATACGCAGTATTTT.

This clonotype has more than one count but fewer than ten. Here the CDR3 reads CAWSVPIQGPREQFF. The CDR3 coding sequence is TGTGCCTGGAGTGTTCCCATCCAGGGCCCACGCGAGCAGTTCTTC. The chain employs TRBV30 and TRBJ2-1, with a tentative D call TRBD1 (5 bases). V was shortened by 0 bases and J by 10 bases, with 19 bases between the two germline ends. CDR3 length equals 15 residues. Germline lookup yields CDR1 GTSNPN and CDR2 SVGIG (reference sequence).

This clonotype was counted between two and nine times. The chain carries TRBV6-5 and TRBJ2-3; possibly TRBD1 or TRBD2 for D (5 bases each). The CDR3 length is 14 residues. Looked up from germline, CDR1 is MNHEY and CDR2 is SVGAGI. V was cut by 2 bases and J by 4 bases, with 10 bases left in between. The CDR3 region has the DNA TGTGCCAGCAGTTACGAGGGGATAGCAGATACGCAGTATTTT. Its translation is CASSYEGIADTQYF.

The table lists this clonotype with many counts. The chain has TRBV5-6 and TRBJ2-7, with D uncertain. This CDR3 region has 11 residues. Trimming left V 1 base short and J 5 bases short, with 4 bases between. CDR1 is SGHDT and CDR2 is YYEEEE in the germline V gene. The CDR3 loop is CASSLRNEQYF. CDR3 nucleotide sequence: TGTGCCAGCAGCTTGAGGAACGAGCAGTACTTC.

The chain has TRBV27 and TRBJ2-1, with D uncertain. The V and J ends lost 8 bases and 6 bases respectively, with 14 bases between them. Germline-derived CDR1 and CDR2 are MNHEY and SMNVEV (reference sequence). CDR3 length: 13 residues. The CDR3 bases are TGTGCCAGCCTGAAGAAGGGTGTCAATGAGCAGTTCTTC. As protein: CASLKKGVNEQFF.

This clonotype was counted at least ten times. This chain joins TRBV20-1 and TRBJ2-3; D is ambiguous. Germline CDR1 DFQATT, CDR2 SNEGSKA (reference sequence). The CDR3 is 13 amino acids. The germline V and J ends were trimmed by 5 bases and 2 bases, with 11 bases remaining between them. CDR3 residues: CSAPDRTTDTQYF. The CDR3 DNA reads TGCAGTGCTCCGGACCGGACCACAGATACGCAGTATTTT.

The gene calls are TRBV5-5 and TRBJ2-1; D may be TRBD1 (5 bases). The CDR3 has 15 amino acids. Trimming took 4 bases from V and 0 from J, leaving 11 bases between them. CDR1 is SGHKS and CDR2 is YYEKEE in the germline V gene (reference sequence). The CDR3 sequence: CASSRDRLSYNEQFF. CDR3 coding DNA: TGTGCCAGCAGCCGCGACAGACTCTCCTACAATGAGCAGTTCTTC.

This clonotype has ten or more counts. The CDR3 sequence: CASSYDTKTGNSYNEQFF. CDR3 nucleotide sequence: TGTGCCAGCAGCTACGATACCAAGACAGGGAACTCCTACAATGAGCAGTTCTTC. This sequence joins TRBV7-6 and TRBJ2-1; 7 nucleotides match TRBD1. The junction had 12 bases not matched to a gene; V was cut back by 4 bases and J by 0 bases. Per germline, CDR1 SGHVS and CDR2 FNYEAQ. The CDR3 extends over 18 amino acids. The full variable domain, in which reference TRBV7-6 and TRBJ2-1 provide the parts outside the CDR3, is GAGVSQSPRYKVTKRGQDVALRCDPISGHVSLYWYRQALGQGPEFLTYFNYEAQQDKSGLPNDRFSAERPEGSISTLTIQRTEQRDSAMYRCASSYDTKTGNSYNEQFFGPGTRLTVL.

As regards this clonotype: One end of the junction varies from germline; a read error may be responsible. The chain joins TRBV19 to TRBJ2-2; D is tentatively TRBD1 or TRBD2 (5 bases each). Germline CDR1 reads LNHDA; CDR2 reads SQIVND (reference sequence). The CDR3 runs 16 residues. CDR3 sequence reads: CASSISVGENTRELFF. The CDR3 nucleotides read TGTGCCAGTAGTATTTCAGTGGGGGAAAACACCAGGGAGCTGTTTTTT.

This clonotype appeared many times. V and J are TRBV10-3 and TRBJ2-3, with D maybe TRBD1 (5 bases). Germline values: CDR1 ENHRY, CDR2 SYGVKD. CDR3 length equals 15 residues. Trimming stripped 0 bases from V and 4 bases from J, with 11 bases between. The CDR3 spells CAISESQDGADTQYF. CDR3 nucleotide sequence: TGTGCCATCAGTGAGTCACAGGACGGCGCAGATACGCAGTATTTT.

The chain joins TRBV5-6 to TRBJ1-1; D remains ambiguous. V dropped 3 bases and J dropped 1 base, with 7 bases sitting between them. The CDR3 spans 13 residues. The germline V gene encodes CDR1 SGHDT and CDR2 YYEEEE. CDR3 sequence: CASSSQRNTEAFF. DNA of the CDR3: TGTGCCAGCAGCTCACAGCGGAACACTGAAGCTTTCTTT. The full variable domain, in which reference TRBV5-6 and TRBJ1-1 provide the parts outside the CDR3, is DAGVTQSPTHLIKTRGQQVTLRCSPKSGHDTVSWYQQALGQGPQFIFQYYEEEERQRGNFPDRFSGHQFPNYSSELNVNALLLGDSALYLCASSSQRNTEAFFGQGTRLTVV.